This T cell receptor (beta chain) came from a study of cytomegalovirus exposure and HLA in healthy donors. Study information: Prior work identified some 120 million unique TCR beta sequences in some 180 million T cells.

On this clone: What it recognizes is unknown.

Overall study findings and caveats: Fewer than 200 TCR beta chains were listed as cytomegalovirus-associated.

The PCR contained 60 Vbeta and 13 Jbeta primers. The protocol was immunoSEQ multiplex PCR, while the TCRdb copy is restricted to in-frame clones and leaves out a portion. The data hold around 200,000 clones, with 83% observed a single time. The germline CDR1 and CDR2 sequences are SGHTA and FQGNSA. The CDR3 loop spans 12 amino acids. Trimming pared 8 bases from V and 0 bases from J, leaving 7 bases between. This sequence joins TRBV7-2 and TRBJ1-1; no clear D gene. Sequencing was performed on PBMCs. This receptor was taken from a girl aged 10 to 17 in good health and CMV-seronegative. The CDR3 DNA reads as TGTGCCAGCCGCCGGGTGAACACTGAAGCTTTCTTT. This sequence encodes CASRRVNTEAFF.